These T cell receptor beta chains were read from a single sample in a study of cytomegalovirus exposure and HLA in healthy donors. Method: immunoSEQ multiplex PCR; TCRdb's copy keeps in-frame clones and lacks some. The data show 150,000 to 200,000 clones, around 80% seen once. The specimen was PBMCs. The receptors here all came from a man aged 18 to 30 in good health and CMV-seronegative. The CDR3 runs from the conserved cysteine through the conserved F or W. Fields, in order: CDR3 DNA, CDR3 protein, J gene, clone size, V gene, D gene. D genes are given only for firm matches. Clone sizes are given selectively: once, few, many, or a class where the clone is expanded.

TGTGCCAGCAGCTTACGCCCGGGACTCACGTCCGTAAGTGAGCAGTTCTTC	CASSLRPGLTSVSEQFF	TRBJ2-1	once	TRBV11-2	-
TGTGCCAGCAGACTTAGTAATACGCAGTATTTT	CASRLSNTQYF	TRBJ2-3	-	TRBV6-1	-
TGTGCCAGCACCCAATTCTCCGCGGACAGGGAGAACACTGAAGCTTTCTTT	CASTQFSADRENTEAFF	TRBJ1-1	-	TRBV6-8	TRBD1
TGTGCCACCAGCAGAGATCTGGTCGGACTTAATGAAAAACTGTTTTTT	CATSRDLVGLNEKLFF	TRBJ1-4	-	TRBV15	-
TGTGCCAGCACTACGACAGGGGGATTCCGTGGCTACACCTTC	CASTTTGGFRGYTF	TRBJ1-2	-	TRBV27	TRBD1
TGCGCCAGCAGCCAAGTCAGCGGGAGCTACGAGCAGTACTTC	CASSQVSGSYEQYF	TRBJ2-7	-	TRBV4-1	TRBD2
TGTGCCAGTAGTCTCGGACTAGCGGGGTCGGTCGGGGAGCTGTTTTTT	CASSLGLAGSVGELFF	TRBJ2-2	-	TRBV19	TRBD2
TGTGCCAGCAGTCCCGCGGGGACAGTCTACGAGCAGTACTTC	CASSPAGTVYEQYF	TRBJ2-7	-	TRBV28	-
TGTGCCAGCAGCCCCGACAGGGGAGGTGAAAAACTGTTTTTT	CASSPDRGGEKLFF	TRBJ1-4	-	TRBV4-2	TRBD1
TGCGCCAGCAGCAACCGGGACAGGGGGCTTGGCGAGCAGTACTTC	CASSNRDRGLGEQYF	TRBJ2-7	few	TRBV5-1	TRBD1
TGTGCCAGCAGTTATAACAGTAAGACACCGAGCTCCTACGAGCAGTACTTC	CASSYNSKTPSSYEQYF	TRBJ2-7	-	TRBV5-6	-
TGCGCCAGCAGCCAAGAGCACGCCAGCGGGAGGTCTCGCAATGAGCAGTTCTTC	CASSQEHASGRSRNEQFF	TRBJ2-1	-	TRBV4-1	TRBD2
TGTGCCAGCAGCCAAGATCTTGGGGGAGGGCCAGACGAGCAGTACTTC	CASSQDLGGGPDEQYF	TRBJ2-7	-	TRBV4-2	TRBD2
TGCGCCAGCAGTGAGTCTCTCGCTGCAGGGGCCTCCTACGAGCAGTACTTC	CASSESLAAGASYEQYF	TRBJ2-7	once	TRBV10-2	-
TGTGCCAGCTCCGGGATCGATTCTCAAGAGACCCAGTACTTC	CASSGIDSQETQYF	TRBJ2-5	-	TRBV10-3	-
TGCGCCAGCAGCCAAGATATTCCTTATAGCAATCAGCCCCAGCATTTT	CASSQDIPYSNQPQHF	TRBJ1-5	once	TRBV4-1	-
TGCGCCAGCAGCTTCTCGACTAGCGGGAGCACAGATACGCAGTATTTT	CASSFSTSGSTDTQYF	TRBJ2-3	-	TRBV5-1	TRBD2
TGTTCCAGCAGCCCCTTGGGACAGGGGAACACCGGGGAGCTGTTTTTT	CSSSPLGQGNTGELFF	TRBJ2-2	few	TRBV7-9	TRBD1
TGTGCCTGGAGTGTACTAGCGGATTACGAGCAGTACTTC	CAWSVLADYEQYF	TRBJ2-7	-	TRBV30	TRBD2
TGTGCCAGCAGTCGGACAGGGGGCTCCTACGAGCAGTACTTC	CASSRTGGSYEQYF	TRBJ2-7	-	TRBV7-2	TRBD1
TGTGCCAGCAGCCAAACAGGGCTAGTTTACGAGCAGTACTTC	CASSQTGLVYEQYF	TRBJ2-7	-	TRBV27	-
TGTGCTAGTGGGTCGGGACACCCTATTAACACCGGGGAGCTGTTTTTT	CASGSGHPINTGELFF	TRBJ2-2	-	TRBV12-5	-
TGCGCCAGCAGCTCCCAACCGGGACAGGGGAGGATCGCCGGGGAGCTGTTTTTT	CASSSQPGQGRIAGELFF	TRBJ2-2	-	TRBV5-1	TRBD1
TGTGCCATCAGTATTAGCTCTCCAGGCGGGAACGGATACGAGCAGTACTTC	CAISISSPGGNGYEQYF	TRBJ2-7	-	TRBV10-3	-
TGTTCCAGCAGCTTAGACTATCAGCCCCAGCATTTT	CSSSLDYQPQHF	TRBJ1-5	-	TRBV7-9	-
TGTTCCAGCAGCTTCGGAACAGGGGTTTTAACTAATGAAAAACTGTTTTTT	CSSSFGTGVLTNEKLFF	TRBJ1-4	-	TRBV7-9	TRBD1
TGTGCCAGTAGTATGGCGGCAGGGTGGCGGGGTGATGAGCAGTTCTTC	CASSMAAGWRGDEQFF	TRBJ2-1	-	TRBV19	-
TGTGCCAGCGGCCTTTACACTGAAGCTTTCTTT	CASGLYTEAFF	TRBJ1-1	-	TRBV28	-
TGTGCCAGCAGCATACTAGCGGGAGCTAACTACGAGCAGTACTTC	CASSILAGANYEQYF	TRBJ2-7	few	TRBV5-5	TRBD2
TGCGCCAGCAGCTTATCGGCCAGGGGCGTCGACGAGCAGTACTTC	CASSLSARGVDEQYF	TRBJ2-7	few	TRBV5-1	-
TGCGCCAGCAGCCAACTGGGGGACAGCTACGAGCAGTACTTC	CASSQLGDSYEQYF	TRBJ2-7	-	TRBV4-1	TRBD1
TGTGCCAGCAGCTCCCGGACAGGGCGTGGGGTCAATGAGCAGTTCTTC	CASSSRTGRGVNEQFF	TRBJ2-1	-	TRBV5-4	TRBD1
TGCGCCAGCAGCACTTGGACAGGAGTGGCCTACGAGCAGTACTTC	CASSTWTGVAYEQYF	TRBJ2-7	once	TRBV5-1	TRBD1
TGTGCCAGCAGTAGAATAGGGGTGACCCAGTACTTC	CASSRIGVTQYF	TRBJ2-5	-	TRBV6-1	-
TGTGCAAGTCGAACGGGACTAGCGGGAGTCCACACCGGGGAGCTGTTTTTT	CASRTGLAGVHTGELFF	TRBJ2-2	-	TRBV12-2	-
TGTGCCAGCAGCTTGGCCGTCGGGGGAGGAGTTAACTATGGCTACACCTTC	CASSLAVGGGVNYGYTF	TRBJ1-2	-	TRBV5-5	-
TGTGCCAGCAGCCCGGGACAGGGCAATCAGCCCCAGCATTTT	CASSPGQGNQPQHF	TRBJ1-5	-	TRBV7-2	TRBD1
TGTGCCAGCAGCTTAAACGGGTTCGGCCGCTCCTACGAGCAGTACTTC	CASSLNGFGRSYEQYF	TRBJ2-7	-	TRBV5-4	-
TGTGCCAGCAGCCGCATACCAGAGCGGGGGCCTAACACCGGGGAGCTGTTTTTT	CASSRIPERGPNTGELFF	TRBJ2-2	-	TRBV11-3	TRBD2
TGCAGCGTTGAATTAGGGGTTTCTAGCACAGATACGCAGTATTTT	CSVELGVSSTDTQYF	TRBJ2-3	-	TRBV29-1	-
TGCGCCAGCAGCCAGCAAGGGGTCGGTTCTGGAAACACCATATATTTT	CASSQQGVGSGNTIYF	TRBJ1-3	-	TRBV4-1	-
TGTGCCAGCAGCTTGGACAGGGGTACTGAAGCTTTCTTT	CASSLDRGTEAFF	TRBJ1-1	-	TRBV5-8	TRBD1
TGTGCCAGTAGTATAATGGGGCTAGACTTCTATGGCTACACCTTC	CASSIMGLDFYGYTF	TRBJ1-2	-	TRBV19	-
TGCGCCAGCAGCACCGGACAGCCTGGCACTGAAGCTTTCTTT	CASSTGQPGTEAFF	TRBJ1-1	-	TRBV5-1	-
TGTGCCAGCAGCCAAGAGCAGGTCCTCACTGAAGCTTTCTTT	CASSQEQVLTEAFF	TRBJ1-1	few	TRBV14	-
TGTGCCAGCAGCCCCCAGCCGCGGGGGCTTGGGTTCTTC	CASSPQPRGLGFF	TRBJ2-1	once	TRBV7-2	-
TGTGCCAGCAGCTTAACAGCGGGGGTCTCCTACGAGCAGTACTTC	CASSLTAGVSYEQYF	TRBJ2-7	-	TRBV7-2	TRBD2
TGTGCCAGCAGCGCCACGCCTGCCGGGACTCGCCCCGGGTTGGGCACGCAGTATTTT	CASSATPAGTRPGLGTQYF	TRBJ2-3	-	TRBV7-8	-
TGCGCCAGCAGCCAAGATACAGGGACCTACGAGCAGTACTTC	CASSQDTGTYEQYF	TRBJ2-7	-	TRBV4-3	-
TGTGCCAGCAGCCTCTCTCTCTTTGTAGCTAACTATGGCTACACCTTC	CASSLSLFVANYGYTF	TRBJ1-2	-	TRBV28	-
TGCGCCAGCAGCATTCCGACTAGCGGGGGAGCCTACGAGCAGTACTTC	CASSIPTSGGAYEQYF	TRBJ2-7	-	TRBV4-1	TRBD2
TGTGCCAGCAGCCCTCTAAGTCAACCCTACGAGCAGTACTTC	CASSPLSQPYEQYF	TRBJ2-7	once	TRBV5-6	-
TGTGCCAGCTCACCAGTAGCAGATACGCAGTATTTT	CASSPVADTQYF	TRBJ2-3	-	TRBV18	-